This record concerns one T cell receptor beta chain sequence. The antigen is undetermined. The data were taken from a study of PD-1 blockade in classical Hodgkin lymphoma. In the study overall: Every 2 weeks, patients got 3 mg/kg intravenous nivolumab.

The table came from immunoSEQ multiplex PCR; TCRdb's copy has only in-frame clones and leaves some out. The table has 15,000 to 20,000 clones, around 72% seen once. Time point here: cycle 4 day 1 (C4D1), after less than seven weeks of nivolumab. After autologous stem cell transplantation all patients relapsed, and prior brentuximab vedotin exposure differed between cohorts. Using magnetic negative selection, the CD4+ T cells were separated out of thawed PBMCs. Study-level findings and limits: The causes of the repertoire differences, possibly disease activity or prior therapy, remain undefined.

This receptor was identified in a human donor with classical Hodgkin lymphoma. The source material was CD4+ T cells from blood, sampled before the fourth cycle of nivolumab.

The CDR3 coding sequence is TGTGCCAGCAGCCAATCGGGGCAGGGAAATTCACCCCTCCACTTT. The encoded protein is CASSQSGQGNSPLHF. The V call is TRBV28, the J call TRBJ1-6; tentative D call: TRBD1 (5 bases). The CDR3 contains 15 residues. V was cut by 6 bases and J by 7 bases, with 16 bases left in between. Germline values: CDR1 MDHEN, CDR2 SYDVKM.